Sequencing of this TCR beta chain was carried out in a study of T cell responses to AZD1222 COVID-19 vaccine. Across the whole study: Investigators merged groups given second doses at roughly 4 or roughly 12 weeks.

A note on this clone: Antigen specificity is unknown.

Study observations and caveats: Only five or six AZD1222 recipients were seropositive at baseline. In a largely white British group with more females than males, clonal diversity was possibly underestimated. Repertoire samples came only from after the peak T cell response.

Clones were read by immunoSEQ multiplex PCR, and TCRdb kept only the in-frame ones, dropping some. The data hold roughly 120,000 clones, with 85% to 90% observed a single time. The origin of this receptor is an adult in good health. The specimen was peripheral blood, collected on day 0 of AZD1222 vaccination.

The CDR3 nucleotides are TGTGCCAGCAGTAGCAGGGGAGGCAATCAGCCCCAGCATTTT. Translating it yields CASSSRGGNQPQHF. J is TRBJ1-5 and V is TRBV27; D might be TRBD1 (6 bases). CDR1 is MNHEY, CDR2 SMNVEV, per germline (reference sequence). There are 14 residues in the CDR3. Between the trimmed V and J ends, which lost 5 bases and 2 bases, there was a span of 10 bases.